A selection of T cell receptor beta chains follows, all from one sample in a study of naive and memory T cell subsets. TCRdb recomputed calls from the UMI-ligation and nested PCR reads with MiXCR, one row per CDR3 protein. The sample shows some 36,000 distinct CDR3 sequences, 13% of them seen only once. The sample taken for sequencing was effector memory CD4+ T cells from blood. The source of these receptors is a human donor in good health. The CDR3 runs from the conserved cysteine through the conserved F or W. The order of the fields is CDR3 DNA, CDR3 protein, J gene, D gene, V gene, clone size. A D gene is named only where the DNA matches it firmly. Clone size is not always given. Where it is, it says once, few, many or a class for expanded clones.

CDR3 DNA: TGTGCCAGCAGCCCACACCCCAATCAGCCCCAGCATTTT
CDR3 protein: CASSPHPNQPQHF
J gene: TRBJ1-5
D gene: -
V gene: TRBV9
clone size: -

CDR3 DNA: TGTGCCAGCAGTGACTACCGGATGGCAACTAATGAAAAACTGTTTTTT
CDR3 protein: CASSDYRMATNEKLFF
J gene: TRBJ1-4
D gene: -
V gene: TRBV25-1
clone size: -

CDR3 DNA: TGCAGTGCTCCCCGCCTCGGACAGGGAGAGTCTGGCTACACCTTC
CDR3 protein: CSAPRLGQGESGYTF
J gene: TRBJ1-2
D gene: TRBD1
V gene: TRBV20-1
clone size: -

CDR3 DNA: TGTGCCAGCTCACCACGGGCAGCTGGGGCCAACGTCCTGACTTTC
CDR3 protein: CASSPRAAGANVLTF
J gene: TRBJ2-6
D gene: -
V gene: TRBV18
clone size: many

CDR3 DNA: TGTGCCAGCAGTTCACCGGGGGGGCAATCGCCCCAGCATTTT
CDR3 protein: CASSSPGGQSPQHF
J gene: TRBJ1-5
D gene: -
V gene: TRBV6-5
clone size: -

CDR3 DNA: TGTGCCAGCCGCCCGAGGTCGGGTATCACAGATACGCAGTATTTT
CDR3 protein: CASRPRSGITDTQYF
J gene: TRBJ2-3
D gene: -
V gene: TRBV12-3/TRBV12-4
clone size: few

CDR3 DNA: TGCAGCGTAGGGGCTAGGGGTGGGAATTACGAGCAGTACTTC
CDR3 protein: CSVGARGGNYEQYF
J gene: TRBJ2-7
D gene: -
V gene: TRBV29-1
clone size: few

CDR3 DNA: TGTGCCAGTAGTATAGAGGGGGGGTCCACCGGGGAGCTGTTTTTT
CDR3 protein: CASSIEGGSTGELFF
J gene: TRBJ2-2
D gene: TRBD2
V gene: TRBV19
clone size: many

CDR3 DNA: TGTGCCAGCAGCTTTGGGGGACTAGCGGGAAGCTCCTACAATGAGCAGTTCTTC
CDR3 protein: CASSFGGLAGSSYNEQFF
J gene: TRBJ2-1
D gene: TRBD2
V gene: TRBV5-4
clone size: -

CDR3 DNA: TGTGCCAGCAGTGAAAGGGGACTAGCGGGACAAGATACGCAGTATTTT
CDR3 protein: CASSERGLAGQDTQYF
J gene: TRBJ2-3
D gene: TRBD2
V gene: TRBV2
clone size: many

CDR3 DNA: TGTGCCAGCAGCCGGGGCCAGGTTTACACTGAAGCTTTCTTT
CDR3 protein: CASSRGQVYTEAFF
J gene: TRBJ1-1
D gene: -
V gene: TRBV5-8
clone size: few

CDR3 DNA: TGTGCCAGCAGCGTAGCTGGGGGGCAGGGTGAAGCTTTCTTT
CDR3 protein: CASSVAGGQGEAFF
J gene: TRBJ1-1
D gene: -
V gene: TRBV9
clone size: few

CDR3 DNA: TGTGCCAGCAGTTCCGACGGATTAAATCAGCCCCAGCATTTT
CDR3 protein: CASSSDGLNQPQHF
J gene: TRBJ1-5
D gene: -
V gene: TRBV28
clone size: -

CDR3 DNA: TGTGCCACCACCACGGGGGGGGGCGGAAACACCGGGGAGCTGTTTTTT
CDR3 protein: CATTTGGGGNTGELFF
J gene: TRBJ2-2
D gene: TRBD2
V gene: TRBV12-3/TRBV12-4
clone size: many

CDR3 DNA: TGCAGTGCTAGCAAGGACGATGCCTCGGGAGGCTACGAGCAGTACTTC
CDR3 protein: CSASKDDASGGYEQYF
J gene: TRBJ2-7
D gene: TRBD2
V gene: TRBV20-1
clone size: -

CDR3 DNA: TGTGCCAGCGGACCCTCGGCTAGCGGGAAAGAGTACTTC
CDR3 protein: CASGPSASGKEYF
J gene: TRBJ2-4
D gene: TRBD2
V gene: TRBV12-3/TRBV12-4
clone size: medium-sized

CDR3 DNA: TGTGCCAGCTCACCAGGACAGAGCGGCGGGAGGGATGAGCAGTTCTTC
CDR3 protein: CASSPGQSGGRDEQFF
J gene: TRBJ2-1
D gene: TRBD2
V gene: TRBV18
clone size: -

CDR3 DNA: TGTGCCAGTAAGGCTAGCGGGATTTCCTACGAGCAGTACTTC
CDR3 protein: CASKASGISYEQYF
J gene: TRBJ2-7
D gene: TRBD2
V gene: TRBV19
clone size: medium-sized

CDR3 DNA: TGTGCCTGGAGCGTCGGCAGGGGGTTCGGCTATGGCTACACCTTC
CDR3 protein: CAWSVGRGFGYGYTF
J gene: TRBJ1-2
D gene: TRBD1
V gene: TRBV30
clone size: -

CDR3 DNA: TGCAGTGCTAGGCCCAGCTCCTCTGGAAACACCATATATTTT
CDR3 protein: CSARPSSSGNTIYF
J gene: TRBJ1-3
D gene: -
V gene: TRBV20-1
clone size: -

CDR3 DNA: TGTGCCAGCAGCAAAAATCTAGCGGGAGAGGGCAATGAGCAGTTCTTC
CDR3 protein: CASSKNLAGEGNEQFF
J gene: TRBJ2-1
D gene: TRBD2
V gene: TRBV7-9
clone size: many

CDR3 DNA: TGTGCCAGCAGTGACCCCCCGGCCCCCGGCATGAACACTGAAGCTTTCTTT
CDR3 protein: CASSDPPAPGMNTEAFF
J gene: TRBJ1-1
D gene: -
V gene: TRBV2
clone size: -

CDR3 DNA: TGTGCCAGCAGTCTACGGACTAGCGGGGGTCGGGAGCAGTACTTC
CDR3 protein: CASSLRTSGGREQYF
J gene: TRBJ2-7
D gene: TRBD2
V gene: TRBV12-3/TRBV12-4
clone size: -

CDR3 DNA: TGTGCCAGCAGCTTGTCTACGGGAGGAACCGGGGAGCTGTTTTTT
CDR3 protein: CASSLSTGGTGELFF
J gene: TRBJ2-2
D gene: TRBD2
V gene: TRBV7-2
clone size: few

CDR3 DNA: TGTGCCAGCAGTTTTGATCGGATGACTGGGGCCAACGTCCTGACTTTC
CDR3 protein: CASSFDRMTGANVLTF
J gene: TRBJ2-6
D gene: -
V gene: TRBV28
clone size: many

CDR3 DNA: TGTGCCAGCAGTTTCGGACTAGCGGGAGGGTACACCGGGGAGCTGTTTTTT
CDR3 protein: CASSFGLAGGYTGELFF
J gene: TRBJ2-2
D gene: TRBD2
V gene: TRBV28
clone size: -

CDR3 DNA: TGCAGTGCTAGAGGAGTTAGCGGGAAAGTCTACGAGCAGTACTTC
CDR3 protein: CSARGVSGKVYEQYF
J gene: TRBJ2-7
D gene: TRBD2
V gene: TRBV20-1
clone size: -

CDR3 DNA: TGCAGTGCTAGTACAGACAGAAACTACGAGCAGTACTTC
CDR3 protein: CSASTDRNYEQYF
J gene: TRBJ2-7
D gene: -
V gene: TRBV20-1
clone size: few

CDR3 DNA: TGTGCCAGCAGTGAAGCGGGACCGGGCGTTGATACGCAGTATTTT
CDR3 protein: CASSEAGPGVDTQYF
J gene: TRBJ2-3
D gene: -
V gene: TRBV2
clone size: few

CDR3 DNA: TGTGCCATCAGCTTTGGCGGGGGGTTGAACACCGGGGAGCTGTTTTTT
CDR3 protein: CAISFGGGLNTGELFF
J gene: TRBJ2-2
D gene: TRBD2
V gene: TRBV10-3
clone size: many

CDR3 DNA: TGTGCCAGCAGCTGGCCGGGACAGGTAAAAGCCTACGAGCAGTACTTC
CDR3 protein: CASSWPGQVKAYEQYF
J gene: TRBJ2-7
D gene: TRBD1
V gene: TRBV3-1
clone size: many

CDR3 DNA: TGTGCCAGCAGTTCACAGGGGACTGTTCAGCGAGCTTTCTTT
CDR3 protein: CASSSQGTVQRAFF
J gene: TRBJ1-1
D gene: TRBD1
V gene: TRBV28
clone size: -

CDR3 DNA: TGTGCCAGCAGCTTAGTACGGGATCTAGCGGGAGTCGACAATGAGCAGTTCTTC
CDR3 protein: CASSLVRDLAGVDNEQFF
J gene: TRBJ2-1
D gene: TRBD2
V gene: TRBV7-9
clone size: few

CDR3 DNA: TGTGCCAGCAGTGATTTCAGGGGCAAGTACCAAGAGACCCAGTACTTC
CDR3 protein: CASSDFRGKYQETQYF
J gene: TRBJ2-5
D gene: -
V gene: TRBV25-1
clone size: -

CDR3 DNA: TGTGCCTGGAGTGTAGTGGCAGGCTATGGCTACACCTTC
CDR3 protein: CAWSVVAGYGYTF
J gene: TRBJ1-2
D gene: -
V gene: TRBV30
clone size: few

CDR3 DNA: TGCGCCAGCAGCCAAATTATATTTGCGGGAGGGCCTAATATGGTGCAGTTCTTC
CDR3 protein: CASSQIIFAGGPNMVQFF
J gene: TRBJ2-1
D gene: TRBD2
V gene: TRBV4-1
clone size: -

CDR3 DNA: TGTGCCAGCAGCTGGGGAGATACGCAGTATTTT
CDR3 protein: CASSWGDTQYF
J gene: TRBJ2-3
D gene: -
V gene: TRBV11-2
clone size: -

CDR3 DNA: TGCAGTGCTAGAGATTCCTCTAAGGCGGGCGCTGAAGCTTTCTTT
CDR3 protein: CSARDSSKAGAEAFF
J gene: TRBJ1-1
D gene: -
V gene: TRBV20-1
clone size: many

CDR3 DNA: TGCAGCTTCCGGGACAACTCCTACGAGCAGTACTTC
CDR3 protein: CSFRDNSYEQYF
J gene: TRBJ2-7
D gene: -
V gene: TRBV29-1
clone size: -

CDR3 DNA: TGTGCCAGCAGTGTGGCGGGACTAGTAATCCCTGAGCAGTTCTTC
CDR3 protein: CASSVAGLVIPEQFF
J gene: TRBJ2-1
D gene: TRBD2
V gene: TRBV6-1
clone size: many